This TCR beta chain was sequenced for a study of OX40 agonist ivuxolimab in advanced cancers. Regarding the study as a whole: Expanded peripheral T cell antigen specificity was not determined.

CDR3 length: 15 residues. The germline gives CDR1 SGHNT, CDR2 YYREEE (reference sequence). V was clipped by 3 bases and J by 5 bases; unmatched bases: 8. The table came from immunoSEQ multiplex PCR; TCRdb's copy has only in-frame clones and leaves some out. The table lists about 77,000 clones, approximately 92% of them singletons. This clone was seen more than once but under ten times. Its matching antigen is unknown. The cohort excluded patients with autoimmune disease history or systemic immunosuppression. This clonotype originated in an adult with an advanced solid tumor such as melanoma, head and neck, liver or kidney cancer. The gene calls are TRBV5-4 and TRBJ2-1; the match to TRBD2 covers 7 bases. Specimen: CD4+ or CD8+ T cells sorted from blood, collected in a trial of the OX40 agonist ivuxolimab. The CDR3 DNA reads as TGTGCCAGCAGCTGGTCTAGCGGACCTAACAATGAGCAGTTCTTC. This gives the protein CASSWSSGPNNEQFF.